The 24 T cell receptor beta chains reported below all come from one sample, sequenced in a study of cytomegalovirus exposure and HLA in healthy donors (dated by TCRdb to about 2017). The library was made by the immunoSEQ multiplex PCR assay. A mixture of 60 forward primers for TCR Vbeta segments and 13 reverse primers for TCR Jbeta segments was used in the multiplex PCR. Held by TCRdb, this immuneACCESS table contains in-frame sequences only and omits some clones. Under half of the omission traces to an unresolved V gene where checked; the cause of the rest is unknown. A total of around 100,000 clones appear in this sample, about 77% of them only once. The top ten hold about 4.4% of the sample. Sequenced material: PBMCs. These receptors were obtained from a male donor in good health and CMV-seropositive.

This clone appeared a single time. The chain combines TRBV9 with TRBJ1-1; D not resolved. V was pared by 3 bases and J by 5 bases, with 11 bases between. The CDR3 has 13 residues. Germline V lookup: CDR1 SGDLS, CDR2 YYNGEE. CDR3 bases: TGTGCCAGCAGCGATTATACGGAGACTGAAGCTTTCTTT. The encoded protein is CASSDYTETEAFF.

The chain recombines TRBV30 with TRBJ2-7; possible D gene TRBD2, 7 bases. V lost 0 bases, J lost 4 bases, and 10 bases lay in between. CDR1 and CDR2 (germline): GTSNPN, SVGIG (reference sequence). The CDR3 consists of 13 residues. DNA for the CDR3: TGTGCCTGGAGTGTCGGGGGGCAGTACGAGCAGTACTTC. It encodes CAWSVGGQYEQYF.

The chain joins TRBV27 to TRBJ1-5; D gene unclear. The V end was cut by 7 bases, the J end by 6 bases, with 13 bases between. This CDR3 has 13 residues. In germline, CDR1 is MNHEY, CDR2 SMNVEV (reference sequence). CDR3 amino acids: CASNLRRGQPQHF. In DNA form, the CDR3 reads TGTGCCAGCAACCTCCGGCGGGGTCAGCCCCAGCATTTT.

The chain links TRBV15 to TRBJ2-1, with 9 bases matching TRBD2. This CDR3 has 15 amino acids. Germline-derived CDR1 and CDR2 are LNHNV and YYDKDF (reference sequence). The V gene end was trimmed by 0 bases and the J gene end by 7 bases; junction bases not matched to a gene: 4. The CDR3 nucleotides are TGTGCCACCAGCAGAGAGAGCGGGAGGATTAATGAGCAGTTCTTC. It encodes CATSRESGRINEQFF. Full variable domain (rest looked up from reference TRBV15 and TRBJ2-1): DAMVIQNPRYQVTQFGKPVTLSCSQTLNHNVMYWYQQKSSQAPKLLFHYYDKDFNNEADTPDNFQSRRPNTSFCFLDIRSPGLGDTAMYLCATSRESGRINEQFFGPGTRLTVL.

This chain connects TRBV28 to TRBJ1-2; 7 bases align to TRBD1. Germline lookup yields CDR1 MDHEN and CDR2 SYDVKM. The CDR3 sequence is 15 residues long. J was trimmed by 8 bases and V by 6 bases; bases with no gene match: 15. CDR3 amino acids: CASRTPGQSMGGYTF. CDR3 sequence (DNA): TGTGCCAGCAGGACCCCGGGACAGTCGATGGGAGGCTACACCTTC.

The chain joins TRBV14 to TRBJ1-1, with 7 nucleotides matching TRBD1. Germline loops: CDR1 SGHDN, CDR2 FVKESK. Unmatched junction bases numbered 8, after V lost 4 bases and J lost 3 bases. The CDR3 sequence is 15 residues long. This chain's CDR3 is CASSLETGFYTEAFF. CDR3 nucleotide sequence: TGTGCCAGCAGCCTAGAGACAGGGTTTTACACTGAAGCTTTCTTT.

This chain links TRBV7-2 with TRBJ2-7, with 9 bases aligning to TRBD2. Germline assignment: CDR1 SGHTA and CDR2 FQGNSA. The CDR3 consists of 15 residues. Germline trimming cut 1 base from V and 2 bases from J; bases unmatched to any gene: 3. CDR3 region: CASSLGLAVTYEQYF. The CDR3 DNA follows: TGTGCCAGCAGCTTAGGACTAGCGGTGACCTACGAGCAGTACTTC.

The gene calls are TRBV2 and TRBJ2-7, with 9 bases aligning to TRBD1. The CDR3 sequence is 13 residues long. Germline V gives CDR1 SNHLY, CDR2 FYNNEI. V lost 7 bases and J lost 2; bases outside the gene matches: 3. The CDR3 sequence is CASTRDRAYEQYF. CDR3 sequence (DNA): TGTGCCAGCACCCGGGACAGGGCCTACGAGCAGTACTTC.

The genes are TRBV28 and TRBJ2-7; TRBD1 agrees at 9 bases. CDR1 MDHEN and CDR2 SYDVKM come from the germline V gene. This CDR3 has 14 residues. The V gene end was trimmed by 5 bases and the J gene end by 3 bases; junction bases not matched to a gene: 5. The CDR3 bases are TGTGCCAGCAGTACACAGGGGGCTCACTACGAGCAGTACTTC. Residues: CASSTQGAHYEQYF.

The chain is built from TRBV4-1 and TRBJ1-5; D gene ambiguous. The CDR3 totals 15 residues. CDR1 and CDR2 from the germline V gene are MGHRA and YSYEKL. The ends were cut back, 3 bases at V and 10 bases at J, with 19 bases in the middle. CDR3 nucleotide sequence: TGCGCCAGCAGCCAGCACCCAGTGTTATCTCGACCCCAGCATTTT. Its protein product is CASSQHPVLSRPQHF.

The chain employs TRBV29-1 and TRBJ2-7; 10 positions agree with TRBD2. J gave up 2 bases and V 0 bases, and 4 bases lay outside the gene matches. The CDR3 sequence is 15 residues long. The V gene's germline CDR1 is SQVTM and CDR2 ANQGSEA. CDR3 in DNA: TGCAGCGTTGAAGATGGACTAGCGGAAACCTACGAGCAGTACTTC. Encoded protein: CSVEDGLAETYEQYF.

The genes are TRBV2 and TRBJ1-6; D gene uncertain. The V gene's germline CDR1 is SNHLY and CDR2 FYNNEI. CDR3 length: 15 residues. Trimming stripped 6 bases from V and 4 bases from J, with 13 bases between. CDR3 loop: CASRRTGSYNSPLHF. The CDR3 nucleotides are TGTGCCAGCAGGCGAACCGGTTCGTATAATTCACCCCTCCACTTT.

The rearrangement uses TRBV28 and TRBJ1-4, with a possible D match to TRBD1 (6 bases). Per the germline V gene, CDR1 is MDHEN and CDR2 is SYDVKM. V lost 6 bases to trimming and J lost 5 bases, with 10 bases between them. The length of the CDR3 is 13 residues. CDR3 bases: TGTGCCAGCAGGACCACAGGGAATGAAAAACTGTTTTTT. Encoded protein: CASRTTGNEKLFF.

The CDR3: CASSLTGGETNYGYTF. Here the CDR3 DNA reads TGTGCCAGTAGTTTGACGGGGGGGGAAACCAACTATGGCTACACCTTC. V is TRBV19 and J is TRBJ1-2, with D tentatively TRBD1 (5 bases). This CDR3 comprises 16 residues. Germline CDR1 and CDR2: LNHDA and SQIVND (reference sequence). Trimming pared 5 bases from V and 2 bases from J, leaving 18 bases between.

This rearrangement joins TRBV13 to TRBJ2-1; D is unclear. The V gene lost 5 bases and the J gene lost 5 bases, with 10 bases spanning the gap. Germline V gene sequence: CDR1 PRHDT, CDR2 FYEKMQ (reference sequence). The CDR3 consists of 13 residues. The CDR3 sequence: CASSALRDNEQFF. The CDR3 coding sequence is TGTGCCAGCAGCGCATTACGGGACAATGAGCAGTTCTTC. The whole variable domain, filled in from reference TRBV13 and TRBJ2-1, reads AAGVIQSPRHLIKEKRETATLKCYPIPRHDTVYWYQQGPGQDPQFLISFYEKMQSDKGSIPDRFSAQQFSDYHSELNMSSLELGDSALYFCASSALRDNEQFFGPGTRLTVL.

As regards this clone: At one of its ends the junction is not consistent with the germline gene, which may arise from a read error. The chain employs TRBV4-1 and TRBJ2-7; 10 bases line up with TRBD1. CDR1 is MGHRA and CDR2 is YSYEKL in the germline V gene. The CDR3 is 15 amino acids. The CDR3 loop is CASSRMTGGSNEQYF. CDR3 nucleotide sequence: TGCGCCAGCAGCCGCATGACAGGGGGCTCCAACGAGCAGTACTTC.

The chain joins TRBV5-1 to TRBJ2-5; the D gene is possibly TRBD1 (5 bases). Trimming took off 5 bases at V and 5 bases at J, with 22 bases between the two ends. This CDR3 region has 16 residues. Germline CDR1 is SGHRS and CDR2 is YFSETQ. This chain's CDR3 is CASRGQGLSRWETQYF. The CDR3 nucleotides are TGCGCCAGCAGGGGTCAGGGCCTGTCGAGGTGGGAGACCCAGTACTTC.

This clone came up once. The J gene is TRBJ1-2, the V gene TRBV5-6; D remains unclear. CDR3 length: 16 amino acids. V was shortened by 3 bases and J by 8 bases, with 23 bases between the two germline ends. Germline lookup yields CDR1 SGHDT and CDR2 YYEEEE. The CDR3 spells CASSSGIGTESRGYTF. Written as DNA, the CDR3 is TGTGCCAGCAGCTCCGGGATTGGAACGGAGTCGCGCGGCTACACCTTC.

The rearrangement links TRBV6-5 to TRBJ1-1; TRBD1 is a possible D gene (5 bases). Trimming shortened V by 4 bases and J by 3 bases, and 12 bases separated the two germline ends. CDR1 is MNHEY, CDR2 SVGAGI, per germline. The CDR3 consists of 14 residues. The CDR3 spells CASSSLEGHTEAFF. The CDR3 nucleotides are TGTGCCAGCAGTTCCCTGGAGGGGCACACTGAAGCTTTCTTT.

The gene calls are TRBV2 and TRBJ2-1; TRBD1 agrees at 11 bases. The CDR3 is 14 amino acids. V shed 7 bases and J 10 bases; nucleotides not matched to a gene: 9. In germline, CDR1 is SNHLY, CDR2 FYNNEI. The CDR3 DNA sequence: TGTGCCAGCACCCGGGACAGGGGGAAGGAGGAGCAGTTCTTC. Its translation: CASTRDRGKEEQFF.

This sequence joins TRBV11-1 and TRBJ2-1, with 13 bases that match TRBD2. The V segment lost 5 bases and the J segment 10 bases; nucleotides outside the gene matches: 11. Per germline, CDR1 SGHAT and CDR2 FQDESV (reference sequence). This CDR3 contains 16 residues. CDR3 bases: TGTGCCAGCAGCGTAGGACTAGCGGGGGCCCAAGGAGAGCAGTTCTTC. It is translated as CASSVGLAGAQGEQFF. The whole variable domain, filled in from reference TRBV11-1 and TRBJ2-1, reads EAEVAQSPRYKITEKSQAVAFWCDPISGHATLYWYRQILGQGPELLVQFQDESVVDDSQLPKDRFSAERLKGVDSTLKIQPAELGDSAMYLCASSVGLAGAQGEQFFGPGTRLTVL.

V gene TRBV11-2 combines with J gene TRBJ2-5, with D maybe TRBD2 (6 bases). The V gene lost 5 bases and the J gene lost 4 bases, with 11 bases spanning the gap. In germline, CDR1 is SGHAT, CDR2 FQNNGV. The length of the CDR3 is 13 residues. The CDR3 here is CASSREWGETQYF. In DNA form, the CDR3 reads TGTGCCAGCAGCCGGGAGTGGGGAGAGACCCAGTACTTC.

This clone appeared once. The chain links TRBV10-1 to TRBJ1-5; D may be TRBD1 (5 bases). The CDR3 sequence is 12 residues long. V lost 8 bases to trimming and J lost 3 bases, with 8 bases between them. The germline gives CDR1 WNHNN, CDR2 SYGVQD (reference sequence). CDR3 region: CASHRINQPQHF. The DNA of the CDR3 is TGCGCCAGCCACAGGATCAATCAGCCCCAGCATTTT.

This chain uses TRBV4-1 with TRBJ2-7; 13 nucleotides agree with TRBD2. This CDR3 spans 16 amino acids. Germline V gives CDR1 MGHRA, CDR2 YSYEKL. Unmatched junction bases numbered 4, after V lost 0 bases and J lost 5 bases. In DNA form, the CDR3 reads TGCGCCAGCAGCCAAGAGCCCGGGACTAGCGGGGACGAGCAGTACTTC. It specifies CASSQEPGTSGDEQYF.